This T cell receptor (beta chain) came from a study of T-cell memory formation after mild COVID-19. Study-level results: Most CD4+ clones that shrank were in CM and EM, while CD8+ ones turned up in EMRA. Several responding clones turned up in pre-infection memory, indicating that cross-reactive memory may have taken part. A second wave of clones peaked on day 37, and their SARS-CoV-2 specificity went unconfirmed.

TCRdb re-analysed the 5' RACE reads in MiXCR, keeping a single row per CDR3 protein. This sample yields about 400,000 distinct CDR3 sequences, of which roughly a quarter are seen a single time; 7.5% to 10% belongs to the top ten. Concerning this clonotype: Its antigen remains unknown.

V shed 5 bases, J shed 2 bases, and the junction held 8 bases outside the gene matches. This CDR3 spans 16 amino acids. The V and J genes are TRBV12-3 or TRBV12-4 and TRBJ2-2; the match to TRBD2 covers 7 bases. The TCR originated in an adult woman who had mild COVID-19 (a few samples of this study predate the infection). Cell type and time point are not known. The sample comprised PBMCs or a T cell subset sorted from them (not recorded which). This CDR3 is CASSHISGTNTGELFF. The CDR3 nucleotides are TGTGCCAGCAGTCACATAAGCGGGACCAACACCGGGGAGCTGTTTTTT.